The following is a TCR beta chain sequence with its context. Antigen specificity is unknown. These data come from a study of cytomegalovirus exposure and HLA in healthy donors. Whole-study findings and limits: Listed as cytomegalovirus-associated were around 160 TCR beta chains. Most TCR sequences were rare, but some public TCRs occurred in many donors. CMV antigen specificity was confirmed in vitro for three CMV-associated chains.

This table comes from immunoSEQ multiplex PCR, and its TCRdb copy is limited to in-frame clones, with some not included. This table has about 120,000 clones, more than 70% appearing once. Germline values: CDR1 MNHEY, CDR2 SVGAGI. Trimming stripped 5 bases from V and 6 bases from J, with 11 bases between. The CDR3 runs 12 residues. The rearrangement joins TRBV6-5 to TRBJ2-7; D is undetermined. The sequencing input was PBMCs. This receptor was obtained from a man between 18 and 29 years old in good health and CMV-seronegative. CDR3 sequence (DNA): TGTGCCAGCAGTCGACGTCCGGGCGAGCAGTACTTC. Protein: CASSRRPGEQYF.